Reported below is one T cell receptor (beta chain). Its antigen is not identified. Sorting based on CD45RO/CCR7/CD25/CD127/CD95/CD27 separated CD4+ naive, central memory, regulatory and stem cell-like memory cells. The investigators reverse transcribed all of the isolated RNA, so they sequenced expressed TCRB transcripts. The protocol was immunoSEQ multiplex PCR, while the TCRdb copy is restricted to in-frame clones and leaves out a portion. The table records 9,300 or so clones, approximately 80% of them present only once. This entry comes from a study of beta chain features in type 1 diabetes. Overall study findings and caveats: Significant though moderate, a shortening of TCRB CDR3s appeared in all four CD4+ subsets of Type 1 diabetes patients. A cDNA-based sequencing approach could over-represent cells with high TCR expression. VDJ junctions sequenced from type 1 diabetes patients showed fewer insertions and more deletions.

The germline V gene encodes CDR1 MNHNY and CDR2 SVGAGI (reference sequence). Trimming left V 0 bases short and J 1 base short, with 6 bases between. The CDR3 is 14 amino acids. The sequenced material came from Tregs from blood. The chain uses TRBV6-6 and TRBJ1-2, with D unclear. The sequence was collected from a woman aged 18-29 years in good health. CDR3 coding DNA: TGTGCCAGCAGTTACTCAGAGAGTAACTATGGCTACACCTTC. Protein sequence: CASSYSESNYGYTF.